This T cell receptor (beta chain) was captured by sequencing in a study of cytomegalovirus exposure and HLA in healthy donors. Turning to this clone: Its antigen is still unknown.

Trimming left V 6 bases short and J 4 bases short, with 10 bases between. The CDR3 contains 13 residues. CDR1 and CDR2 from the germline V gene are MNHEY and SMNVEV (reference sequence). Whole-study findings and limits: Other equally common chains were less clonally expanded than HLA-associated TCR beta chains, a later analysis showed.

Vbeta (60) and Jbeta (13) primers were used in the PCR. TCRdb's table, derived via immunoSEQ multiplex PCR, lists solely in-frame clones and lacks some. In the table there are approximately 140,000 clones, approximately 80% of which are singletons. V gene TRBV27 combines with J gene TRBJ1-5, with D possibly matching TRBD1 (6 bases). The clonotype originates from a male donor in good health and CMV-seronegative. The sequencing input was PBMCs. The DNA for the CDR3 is TGTGCCAGCAGGACAGGCAATAATCAGCCCCAGCATTTT. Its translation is CASRTGNNQPQHF.